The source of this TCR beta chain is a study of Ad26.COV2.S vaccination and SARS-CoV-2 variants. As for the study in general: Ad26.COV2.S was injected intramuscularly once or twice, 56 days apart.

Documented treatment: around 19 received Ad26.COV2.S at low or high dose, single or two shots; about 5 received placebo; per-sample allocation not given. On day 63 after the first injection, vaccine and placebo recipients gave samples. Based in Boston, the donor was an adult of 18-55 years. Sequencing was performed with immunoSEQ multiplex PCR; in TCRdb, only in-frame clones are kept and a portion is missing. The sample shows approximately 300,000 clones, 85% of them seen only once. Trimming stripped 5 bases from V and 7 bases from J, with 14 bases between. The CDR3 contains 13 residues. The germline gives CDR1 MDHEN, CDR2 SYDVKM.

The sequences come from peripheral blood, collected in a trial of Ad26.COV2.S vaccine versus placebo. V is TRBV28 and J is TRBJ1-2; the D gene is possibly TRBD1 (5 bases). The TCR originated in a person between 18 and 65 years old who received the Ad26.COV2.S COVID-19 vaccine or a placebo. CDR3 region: CASSDTGLVGYTF. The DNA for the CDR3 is TGTGCCAGCAGTGATACAGGCCTCGTTGGCTACACCTTC.